The rows below give T cell receptor beta chains drawn from one sample of a study of T-cell memory formation after mild COVID-19. MiXCR was run by TCRdb on the 5' RACE reads, yielding one entry per CDR3 protein. The sample consists of hundreds of thousands of distinct CDR3 sequences, 25% to 30% of them appearing once. The specimen was PBMCs or a T cell subset sorted from them (not recorded which). The receptors here all came from an adult woman who had mild COVID-19 (a few samples of this study predate the infection). Cell type and time point are not known. CDR3s include the opening cysteine and the closing phenylalanine or tryptophan. A D gene is named only where the DNA matches it firmly. Where a row states a size, it is once, few, many or the class of an expanded clone; other rows omit it.

TRBJ1-2 | TRBV5-1 | NA | NA | TGCGCCAGCAGCTCGACCCTCTCAGGGGAACTCGGGGCTAACTATGGCTACACCTTC | CASSSTLSGELGANYGYTF
TRBJ2-7 | TRBV2 | NA | NA | TGTGCCAGCAGTGAATCGACTGAGCAGTACTTC | CASSESTEQYF
TRBJ2-3 | TRBV6-6 | NA | NA | TGTGCCAGCAGAGGAGCTAGCACAGATACGCAGTATTTT | CASRGASTDTQYF
TRBJ2-7 | TRBV7-7 | NA | TRBD1 | TGTGCTAGCAGCTTCGCGGACAGGGGGGGCTACGAGCAGTACTTC | CASSFADRGGYEQYF
TRBJ2-7 | TRBV15 | NA | NA | TGTGCCACCAGCGGGAGGGGGATCCCCTACGAGCAGTACTTC | CATSGRGIPYEQYF
TRBJ1-2 | TRBV3-1 | NA | TRBD1 | TGTGCCAGCAGCCAAGGGACAGGGGGCTATGGCTACACCTTC | CASSQGTGGYGYTF
TRBJ2-1 | TRBV6-5 | NA | TRBD2 | TGTGCCAGCAGTTACTCGAACCTAGCGGGTGAGCAGTTCTTC | CASSYSNLAGEQFF
TRBJ1-1 | TRBV11-3 | few | NA | TGTGCCAGCAGCCTCGGGGGGGACCGAGCTGAAGCTTTCTTT | CASSLGGDRAEAFF
TRBJ2-1 | TRBV4-1 | NA | TRBD2 | TGCGCCAGCAGCCAAGATCGGGGGACTAGCGGGGTAGAGCAGTTCTTC | CASSQDRGTSGVEQFF
TRBJ2-2 | TRBV7-2 | NA | NA | TGTGCCAGCAGCTTAGCGCTAATGTCGTTCCTATCAATGAACACCGGGGAGCTGTTTTTT | CASSLALMSFLSMNTGELFF
TRBJ2-2 | TRBV5-1 | NA | NA | TGCGCCAGCAGCCCTGCCCGGGACGTAGCCTTCGGGGAGCTGTTTTTT | CASSPARDVAFGELFF
TRBJ1-2 | TRBV20-1 | NA | NA | TGCAGTGCTACGCCCCCGAGGAGTCTGAGCGGCTACACCTTC | CSATPPRSLSGYTF
TRBJ1-1 | TRBV2 | few | NA | TGTGCCAGCAGTGAAGAAAGGGTAGGGCCCACTGAAGCTTTCTTT | CASSEERVGPTEAFF
TRBJ2-1 | TRBV11-2 | few | NA | TGTGCCAGCAGCGCCGCCGGCGAGCAGTTCTTC | CASSAAGEQFF
TRBJ2-7 | TRBV9 | NA | TRBD2 | TGTGCCAGCAGCTCCAGACTAGCGGGGGGCTACGAGCAGTACTTC | CASSSRLAGGYEQYF
TRBJ2-1 | TRBV28 | once | TRBD2 | TGTGCCAGCAGTTTGGGACTCCTAGCGGCCCTCCACAATGAGCAGTTCTTC | CASSLGLLAALHNEQFF
TRBJ2-5 | TRBV6-2/TRBV6-3 | few | TRBD2 | TGTGCCAGCAGTTCCTTTAAGGCGGGAGAACAAGAGACCCAGTACTTC | CASSSFKAGEQETQYF
TRBJ2-7 | TRBV15 | NA | NA | TGTGCCACCAGCAGAGATCGGTGGAGAGGGGGGCCCTACGAGCAGTACTTC | CATSRDRWRGGPYEQYF
TRBJ2-3 | TRBV13 | NA | TRBD2 | TGTGCCAGCAGCTCGAACCGACTAGCGGGGACGCAGTATTTT | CASSSNRLAGTQYF